This paragraph covers one T cell receptor beta chain sequence. Its target is unknown. CDR1 is SNHLY and CDR2 is FYNNEI in the germline V gene. The CDR3 covers 13 residues. Unmatched junction bases numbered 2, after V lost 4 bases and J lost 2 bases. The protocol was immunoSEQ multiplex PCR, while the TCRdb copy is restricted to in-frame clones and leaves out a portion. The top ten hold 18% of the sample, which has some 52,000 clones, 70% to 90% seen once. The sample is drawn from a study of T cells in localized non-small cell lung cancer. Study-wide points: Turning up in adjacent lung were a median about 56 of the top 100 tumor clones.

This sequence joins TRBV2 and TRBJ2-7; 7 bases are shared with TRBD1. The source of this sequence is a male donor at least 60 years old with stage III squamous cell lung carcinoma. This specimen was peripheral blood, taken before any cancer treatment. CDR3 nucleotide sequence: TGTGCCAGCAGTGGACAGGGCCCCTACGAGCAGTACTTC. Its protein is CASSGQGPYEQYF.